Below are 22 T cell receptor beta chains sequenced from a single sample in a study of molecular identifiers for immune sequencing clone quantification. Each CDR3 protein gets one entry after TCRdb re-called the PCR reads with MiXCR. The sample carries 80,000 to 130,000 distinct CDR3 sequences, over 30% recorded once. Sequencing was performed on naive CD8+ T cells from blood, with Jurkat cell RNA spiked in. Subset indicated: FACS-sorted CD8+CD4-CCR7+CD45RA+ naive T cells. These TCRs come from a human donor in good health. Some libraries in this study had Jurkat cell RNA spiked in.

The chain recombines TRBV28 with TRBJ1-5, with 7 bases matching TRBD1. Trimming at V came to 6 bases and at J to 6 bases, leaving 32 bases not matched to a gene. This CDR3 comprises 22 residues. Germline loops: CDR1 MDHEN, CDR2 SYDVKM. This chain's CDR3 is CASRNIGAQMNKKGARGQPQHF. In DNA, the CDR3 is TGTGCCAGCAGGAATATTGGGGCCCAAATGAACAAGAAGGGGGCTCGGGGTCAGCCCCAGCATTTT.

This clonotype was recorded many times. The chain carries TRBV7-9 and TRBJ2-3; a weak D match, TRBD1 (5 bases). In germline, CDR1 is SEHNR, CDR2 FQNEAQ (reference sequence). The CDR3 consists of 13 residues. The ends were cut back, 1 base at V and 4 bases at J, with 6 bases in the middle. DNA for the CDR3: TGTGCCAGCAGCTTAGTGACAGCAGATACGCAGTATTTT. Encoded protein: CASSLVTADTQYF.

This clonotype was counted a few times. This chain links TRBV28 with TRBJ2-1; no firm D call. V lost 6 bases, J lost 3 bases, and 3 bases lay in between. CDR1 and CDR2 from the germline V gene are MDHEN and SYDVKM. CDR3 size: 11 residues. CDR3 sequence (DNA): TGTGCCAGCAGGGGCTACAATGAGCAGTTCTTC. Its protein is CASRGYNEQFF.

This clonotype was seen many times. This chain links TRBV18 with TRBJ2-3; no clear D gene. The CDR3 contains 13 residues. Germline V gene data show CDR1 as KGHSH and CDR2 as LQKENI. V dropped 3 bases and J dropped 4 bases, with 8 bases sitting between them. This CDR3 is CASSPSSPDTQYF. CDR3 sequence (DNA): TGTGCCAGCTCACCGTCCTCCCCAGATACGCAGTATTTT.

The gene calls are TRBV2 and TRBJ1-5; D uncertain. V lost 8 bases to trimming and J lost 3 bases, with 11 bases between them. The CDR3 loop spans 13 amino acids. In germline, CDR1 is SNHLY, CDR2 FYNNEI. CDR3 DNA sequence: TGTGCCAGCTCACGAGGAATCAATCAGCCCCAGCATTTT. It yields the protein CASSRGINQPQHF.

This clonotype was detected only a few times. The chain joins TRBV4-1 to TRBJ2-7; the match to TRBD2 covers 9 bases. Germline CDR1 MGHRA, CDR2 YSYEKL. The CDR3 runs 15 residues. V was pared by 3 bases and J by 4 bases, with 7 bases of the junction left unmatched. The CDR3 bases are TGCGCCAGCAGCCACGCGACTAGCGGAGAATACGAGCAGTACTTC. This encodes CASSHATSGEYEQYF.

The chain links TRBV15 to TRBJ2-2; TRBD2 is a possible D gene (7 bases). Looked up from germline, CDR1 is LNHNV and CDR2 is YYDKDF (reference sequence). The V end was cut by 1 base, the J end by 2 bases, with 14 bases between. The CDR3 is 17 amino acids. The CDR3 DNA sequence: TGTGCCACCAGCAGAGCGTCGGGGGGCGTAAACACCGGGGAGCTGTTTTTT. This translates into CATSRASGGVNTGELFF.

Ten or more counts support this clonotype. The chain carries TRBV9 and TRBJ1-2; the D gene is possibly TRBD1 (5 bases). The CDR3 is made up of 12 amino acids. Trimming pared 3 bases from V and 7 bases from J, leaving 10 bases between. Germline CDR1 and CDR2: SGDLS and YYNGEE. CDR3 in amino acids: CASSADSVGYTF. The CDR3 DNA reads as TGTGCCAGCAGCGCAGACAGCGTTGGCTACACCTTC.

A word on this clonotype: The final CDR3 position lacks the conserved phenylalanine or tryptophan, pointing to a likely read error. Because the CDR3's place on the DNA is in doubt, the DNA is left out and the CDR3 is given as listed by TCRdb. The V gene is TRBV7-2, the J gene TRBJ2-3; the table's D call of TRBD1 was not tested on the DNA. Ends included, the CDR3 has 16 residues. The V gene's germline CDR1 is SGHTA and CDR2 FQGNSA. Here the CDR3 reads CASSLRPRGSTDTQNY.

The chain couples TRBV9 to TRBJ2-7; 7 positions agree with TRBD2. Germline trimming cut 6 bases from V and 5 bases from J; bases unmatched to any gene: 14. The CDR3 sequence is 15 residues long. Germline CDR1 and CDR2: SGDLS and YYNGEE. For the CDR3, the DNA is TGTGCCAGCAACCCCCTGGGAGGGCCCTTCGACGAGCAGTACTTC. Amino acid sequence: CASNPLGGPFDEQYF.

Concerning this clonotype itself: It may be a read error: a sequence one base away is much more abundant. The V call is TRBV4-1, the J call TRBJ2-7; D might be TRBD2 (6 bases). V was cut by 3 bases and J by 7 bases, with 22 bases left in between. The CDR3 is 16 residues long. Per germline, CDR1 MGHRA and CDR2 YSYEKL. The CDR3 region has the DNA TGCGCCAGCAGCCATGACTTCCGGGACTCCCGACCGGAGCAGTACTTC. Translation gives CASSHDFRDSRPEQYF.

This clonotype was seen repeatedly, ten times or more. V and J are TRBV19 and TRBJ1-5; possible D gene TRBD1, 6 bases. The CDR3 has 14 residues. CDR1 and CDR2 (germline): LNHDA, SQIVND (reference sequence). V lost 5 bases, J lost 5 bases, and 13 bases lay in between. DNA for the CDR3: TGTGCCAGTAGTTGGGACACTCGCGATCAGCCCCAGCATTTT. This codes for CASSWDTRDQPQHF.

This clonotype has more than one count but fewer than ten. The chain is built from TRBV6-2 or TRBV6-3 and TRBJ2-1; TRBD2 matches 10 bases. Germline CDR1 is MNHEY and CDR2 is SVGEGT. Unmatched junction bases numbered 7, after V lost 6 bases and J lost 14 bases. This CDR3 spans 12 amino acids. The CDR3 loop reads CASSPGTSEEFF. In DNA, the CDR3 is TGTGCCAGCAGCCCCGGGACTAGCGAGGAGTTCTTC.

Only a few counts were recorded for this clonotype. This chain uses TRBV12-3 or TRBV12-4 with TRBJ1-2; D is ambiguous. The V gene lost 5 bases and the J gene lost 7 bases, with 8 bases spanning the gap. The CDR3 is 11 amino acids. The CDR3 DNA follows: TGTGCCAGCAGTGAAGGGCTTGGCTACACCTTC. This sequence encodes CASSEGLGYTF.

On this clonotype: A much larger clone is a single base away; this may be a read error. The chain recombines TRBV7-9 with TRBJ1-1; no clear D. CDR1 and CDR2 (germline): SEHNR, FQNEAQ (reference sequence). The CDR3 is 11 amino acids. CDR3 DNA: TGTGCCAGCAGCTCCGGCACTGAAGCTCTCTTT. This codes for CASSSGTEALF. The variable domain in full, with the rest retrieved from reference TRBV7-9 and TRBJ1-1, is DTGVSQNPRHKITKRGQNVTFRCDPISEHNRLYWYRQTLGQGPEFLTYFQNEAQLEKSRLLSDRFSAERPKGSFSTLEIQRTEQGDSAMYLCASSSGTEALFGQGTRLTVV.

In this sample, this clonotype turned up a few times. The chain is built from TRBV13 and TRBJ1-1, with D possibly matching TRBD1 (6 bases). V was clipped by 6 bases and J by 1 base, with 21 bases between them. CDR3 length: 17 residues. Germline V gene data show CDR1 as PRHDT and CDR2 as FYEKMQ (reference sequence). As DNA, the CDR3 is TGTGCCAGCAGACCCCCCAGGGGAGCCACCCGGAACACTGAAGCTTTCTTT. It encodes CASRPPRGATRNTEAFF.

As concerns this clonotype: A much larger clone is a single base away; this may be a read error. The chain employs TRBV6-6 and TRBJ2-7; weak D call: TRBD1 (6 bases). Trimming took 2 bases from V and 5 from J, leaving 10 bases between them. Germline V gives CDR1 MNHNY, CDR2 SVGAGI (reference sequence). The CDR3 length is 13 residues. The CDR3 is CASSYPGGHEQYF. For the CDR3, the DNA is TGTGCCAGCAGTTACCCTGGGGGCCACGAGCAGTACTTC.

This chain links TRBV7-6 with TRBJ2-7; 7 positions match TRBD2. From germline, CDR1 is SGHVS and CDR2 FNYEAQ. Trimming took 6 bases from V and 4 from J; bases not matched to a gene: 3. The length of the CDR3 is 12 residues. CDR3 in amino acids: CASSHGRYEQYF. The CDR3 DNA is TGTGCCAGCAGTCACGGGAGGTACGAGCAGTACTTC.

The chain employs TRBV14 and TRBJ2-7, with unresolved D. CDR3 length: 15 residues. Per the germline V gene, CDR1 is SGHDN and CDR2 is FVKESK. Deletions cut 4 bases from V and 3 bases from J, with 16 bases between. The CDR3 loop is CASSREGGRVYEQYF. Here the CDR3 DNA reads TGTGCCAGCAGCCGAGAAGGTGGCAGAGTCTACGAGCAGTACTTC. Combining the CDR3 with reference TRBV14 and TRBJ2-7 gives the whole variable domain EAGVTQFPSHSVIEKGQTVTLRCDPISGHDNLYWYRRVMGKEIKFLLHFVKESKQDESGMPNNRFLAERTGGTYSTLKVQPAELEDSGVYFCASSREGGRVYEQYFGPGTRLTVT.

The genes are TRBV5-3 and TRBJ2-2; D uncertain. TRBV5-3 belongs to the ORF category, with a function that is uncertain. The V end was cut by 8 bases, the J end by 1 base, with 6 bases between. This CDR3 spans 12 amino acids. Here the CDR3 reads CASIWNTGELFF. As DNA, the CDR3 is TGTGCCAGCATCTGGAACACCGGGGAGCTGTTTTTT.

In this sample, this clonotype turned up a few times. The rearrangement links TRBV6-5 to TRBJ2-7; 9 bases are a match to TRBD1. V trimming: 6 bases; J trimming: 4 bases; junction bases outside the gene matches: 10. Germline assignment: CDR1 MNHEY and CDR2 SVGAGI. The CDR3 loop spans 15 amino acids. CDR3 sequence: CASRSAGTGIYEQYF. CDR3 nucleotide sequence: TGTGCCAGCAGATCCGCCGGGACAGGGATTTACGAGCAGTACTTC.

Comments on this clonotype: This clone may be a read error of a much larger clone one base away. This rearrangement joins TRBV28 to TRBJ2-7; D is unclear. This CDR3 region has 15 residues. Trimming stripped 6 bases from V and 8 bases from J, with 23 bases between. Germline CDR1 is MDHEN and CDR2 is SYDVKM. CDR3 nucleotides: TGTGCCAGCAGCCCCAACGCTAGTGACATGTTCAAGCAGTACTTC. Its protein is CASSPNASDMFKQYF. Based on the CDR3 plus reference TRBV28 and TRBJ2-7, the full variable domain is DVKVTQSSRYLVKRTGEKVFLECVQDMDHENMFWYRQDPGLGLRLIYFSYDVKMKEKGDIPEGYSVSREKKERFSLILESASTNQTSMYLCASSPNASDMFKQYFGPGTRLTVT.